A selection of T cell receptor beta chains follows, all from one sample in a study of blood T cell repertoires in COVID-19. Data came from immunoSEQ multiplex PCR; TCRdb stores just in-frame clones and leaves some out. The table records tens of thousands of clones, 90% to 95% of them present only once. Input material: peripheral blood. The source is a man aged 60 to 75 with active or convalescent COVID-19. Both conserved end residues are part of each CDR3. The D gene is left open where the match is weak. Where a row states a size, it is once, few, many or the class of an expanded clone; other rows omit it.

abundance: .; d_gene: .; j_gene: TRBJ2-7; v_gene: TRBV19; CDR3nt: TGTGCCAGTAGTAATCACAGGGTGACCTACGAGCAGTACTTC; CDR3aa: CASSNHRVTYEQYF
abundance: .; d_gene: TRBD2; j_gene: TRBJ2-7; v_gene: TRBV5-6; CDR3nt: TGTGCCAGCGAGCGGGAGTATTACGAGCAGTACTTC; CDR3aa: CASEREYYEQYF
abundance: .; d_gene: TRBD1; j_gene: TRBJ1-4; v_gene: TRBV12-5; CDR3nt: TGTGCTAGTGGTCAGCAGGGGACAGGGGACGAAAAACTGTTTTTT; CDR3aa: CASGQQGTGDEKLFF
abundance: .; d_gene: TRBD1; j_gene: TRBJ2-3; v_gene: TRBV2; CDR3nt: TGTGCCAGCAGACAGGGGGCCTACACAGATACGCAGTATTTT; CDR3aa: CASRQGAYTDTQYF
abundance: .; d_gene: .; j_gene: TRBJ1-5; v_gene: TRBV6-5; CDR3nt: TGTGCCAGCAGTTACAGTCAGGGTCTGGGGCCCCAGCATTTT; CDR3aa: CASSYSQGLGPQHF
abundance: .; d_gene: .; j_gene: TRBJ2-7; v_gene: TRBV29-1; CDR3nt: TGCAGCGTTGAAGCAGGGGGGATTAACGAGCAGTACTTC; CDR3aa: CSVEAGGINEQYF
abundance: .; d_gene: TRBD1; j_gene: TRBJ1-1; v_gene: TRBV6-2/TRBV6-3; CDR3nt: TGTGCCAGCAGTTCCGGACAGGGAGGGACTGAAGCTTTCTTT; CDR3aa: CASSSGQGGTEAFF
abundance: .; d_gene: TRBD1; j_gene: TRBJ2-7; v_gene: TRBV10-3; CDR3nt: TGTGCCATCAGGACCGGAACAGGGGTCTACGAGCAGTACTTC; CDR3aa: CAIRTGTGVYEQYF
abundance: .; d_gene: .; j_gene: TRBJ1-5; v_gene: TRBV12-3/TRBV12-4; CDR3nt: TGTGCCAGCAGTTTAGGCGATAATCAGCCCCAGCATTTT; CDR3aa: CASSLGDNQPQHF
abundance: .; d_gene: .; j_gene: TRBJ2-2; v_gene: TRBV5-1; CDR3nt: TGCGCCAGCAGGCGGGCCACGAACACCGGGGAGCTGTTTTTT; CDR3aa: CASRRATNTGELFF
abundance: .; d_gene: TRBD1; j_gene: TRBJ1-5; v_gene: TRBV28; CDR3nt: TGTGCCAGCACCCCGGGCCCGGACAGGGGGCCACAGCCCCAGCATTTT; CDR3aa: CASTPGPDRGPQPQHF
abundance: .; d_gene: .; j_gene: TRBJ2-5; v_gene: TRBV9; CDR3nt: TGTGCCAGCAGCGTTGGTAGCGCACAACAAGAGACCCAGTACTTC; CDR3aa: CASSVGSAQQETQYF
abundance: .; d_gene: .; j_gene: TRBJ1-3; v_gene: TRBV14; CDR3nt: TGTGCCAGCAGCCAAGATTACGGGACAAGCTCTGGAAACACCATATATTTT; CDR3aa: CASSQDYGTSSGNTIYF
abundance: .; d_gene: .; j_gene: TRBJ1-1; v_gene: TRBV2; CDR3nt: TGTGCCAGCATTTCCAGGGTGGGGAACACTGAAGCTTTCTTT; CDR3aa: CASISRVGNTEAFF
abundance: few; d_gene: .; j_gene: TRBJ1-2; v_gene: TRBV6-2/TRBV6-3; CDR3nt: TGTGCCAGCAGTTCTACCCAGGGATCATGGTTAAACTATGGCTACACCTTC; CDR3aa: CASSSTQGSWLNYGYTF
abundance: .; d_gene: .; j_gene: TRBJ2-5; v_gene: TRBV4-3; CDR3nt: TGCGCCAGCAGCCCCGGCCCGCGGACAGCCCAAGAGACCCAGTACTTC; CDR3aa: CASSPGPRTAQETQYF
abundance: .; d_gene: TRBD1; j_gene: TRBJ1-6; v_gene: TRBV27; CDR3nt: TGTGCCAGCAGTACGACAGGGTATAATTCACCCCTCCACTTT; CDR3aa: CASSTTGYNSPLHF
abundance: .; d_gene: .; j_gene: TRBJ1-1; v_gene: TRBV11-2; CDR3nt: TGTGCCAGCAGCTTACTTGCAGGGGTTACTGAAGCTTTCTTT; CDR3aa: CASSLLAGVTEAFF